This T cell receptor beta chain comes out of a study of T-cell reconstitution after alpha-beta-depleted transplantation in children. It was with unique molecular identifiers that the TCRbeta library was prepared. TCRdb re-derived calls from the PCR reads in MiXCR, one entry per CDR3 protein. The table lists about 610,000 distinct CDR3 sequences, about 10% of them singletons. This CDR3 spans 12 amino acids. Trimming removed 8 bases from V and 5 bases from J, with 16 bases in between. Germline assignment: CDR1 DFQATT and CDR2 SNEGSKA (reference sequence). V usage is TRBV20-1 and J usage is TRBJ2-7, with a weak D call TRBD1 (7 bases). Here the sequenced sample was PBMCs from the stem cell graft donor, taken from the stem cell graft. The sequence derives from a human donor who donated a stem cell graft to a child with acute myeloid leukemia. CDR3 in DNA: TGCAGTCCAGGGGGACTCAGGGACGAGCAGTACTTC. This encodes CSPGGLRDEQYF.